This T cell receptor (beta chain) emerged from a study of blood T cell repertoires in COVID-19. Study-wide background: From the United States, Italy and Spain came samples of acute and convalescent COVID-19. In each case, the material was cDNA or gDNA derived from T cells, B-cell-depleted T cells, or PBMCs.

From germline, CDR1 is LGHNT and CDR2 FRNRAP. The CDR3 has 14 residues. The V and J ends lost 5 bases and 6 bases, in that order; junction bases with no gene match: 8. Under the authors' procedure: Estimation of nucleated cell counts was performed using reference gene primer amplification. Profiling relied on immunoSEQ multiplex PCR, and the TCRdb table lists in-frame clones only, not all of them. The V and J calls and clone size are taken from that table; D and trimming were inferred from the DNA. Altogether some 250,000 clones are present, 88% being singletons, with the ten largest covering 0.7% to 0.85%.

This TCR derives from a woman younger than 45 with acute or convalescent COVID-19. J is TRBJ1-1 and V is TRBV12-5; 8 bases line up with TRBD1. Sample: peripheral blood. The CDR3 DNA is TGTGCTAGTGGTAACGGACAGGGATCCTCTGAAGCTTTCTTT. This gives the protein CASGNGQGSSEAFF.